Below, 24 T cell receptor beta chains from the same sample are listed, as sequenced in a study of breast tumors, draining lymph nodes, adjacent tissues. One entry per CDR3 protein, called by TCRdb with MiXCR from the multiplex PCR reads. The sample yields tens of thousands of distinct CDR3 sequences, around 40% seen once. The source material was breast tumor tissue. Receptors were obtained from a female donor with breast cancer. Some clones in this sample may be carry-over from other donors' samples.

The V call is TRBV5-4, the J call TRBJ2-7; TRBD2 matches at 9 bases. V shed 0 bases and J 6 bases; nucleotides not matched to a gene: 10. Germline values: CDR1 SGHNT, CDR2 YYREEE (reference sequence). CDR3 size: 16 residues. CDR3 in amino acids: CASSLVSSGMRGEQYF. As DNA, the CDR3 is TGTGCCAGCAGCTTGGTGTCTAGCGGGATGAGAGGCGAGCAGTACTTC.

With regard to this clonotype: At one end, the junction sequence differs from germline, possibly due to a read error. The chain employs TRBV27 and TRBJ2-3, with D perhaps matching TRBD2 (6 bases). This CDR3 has 12 amino acids. Germline-derived CDR1 and CDR2 are MNHEY and SMNVEV (reference sequence). In DNA, the CDR3 is TGTGCCAGCAGTTTGGAGGGCAACACGCAGTGTTTT. It yields the protein CASSLEGNTQCF.

This clonotype was counted at least ten times. The V and J genes are TRBV18 and TRBJ2-1; maybe TRBD1 (5 bases). From germline, CDR1 is KGHSH and CDR2 LQKENI. The CDR3 runs to 12 residues. V was pared by 10 bases and J by 6 bases, with 13 bases between. The CDR3 loop is CATYQGSNEQFF. As DNA, the CDR3 is TGTGCCACGTACCAGGGTAGCAATGAGCAGTTCTTC.

This clonotype was counted ten times or more. This may stem from a read error, because a much larger clone lies one nucleotide away. The V gene is TRBV3-1, the J gene TRBJ2-3; 12 positions agree with TRBD2. The CDR3 spans 14 residues. Looked up from germline, CDR1 is LGHDT and CDR2 is YNNKEL (reference sequence). Germline trimming cut 3 bases from V and 5 bases from J; bases unmatched to any gene: 0. For the CDR3, the DNA is TGTGCCAGCAGCCAGGGACTAGCGGGAGATACGCAGTATTTT. Translation: CASSQGLAGDTQYF.

Many counts were recorded for this clonotype. This chain joins TRBV28 and TRBJ2-3; tentative D call: TRBD1 (5 bases). V was shortened by 6 bases and J by 4 bases, with 8 bases between the two germline ends. Germline CDR1 reads MDHEN; CDR2 reads SYDVKM. The CDR3 runs 12 residues. Here the CDR3 DNA reads TGTGCCAGCAGAGGGGTTGCAGATACGCAGTATTTT. Translated, it gives CASRGVADTQYF.

The sample holds many counts of this clonotype. The chain combines TRBV7-2 with TRBJ2-7; TRBD2 aligns across 12 bases. The germline V gene has CDR1 SGHTA and CDR2 FQGNSA. The CDR3 extends over 14 amino acids. Trimming at V came to 4 bases and at J to 4 bases, leaving 2 bases not matched to a gene. CDR3 region: CASSSGLAGYEQYF. The CDR3 region has the DNA TGTGCCAGCAGCTCTGGACTAGCGGGGTACGAGCAGTACTTC.

This clonotype has at least ten counts. V is TRBV14 and J is TRBJ2-1; D not certain. Germline CDR1 reads SGHDN; CDR2 reads FVKESK. The CDR3 covers 15 residues. Trimming pared 0 bases from V and 11 bases from J, leaving 17 bases between. In DNA, the CDR3 is TGTGCCAGCAGCCAAGATCGGAAAGCAGGTTTAAAGCAGTTCTTC. It translates to CASSQDRKAGLKQFF.

Many counts were recorded for this clonotype. This chain uses TRBV15 with TRBJ2-2, with TRBD1 identical over 7 bases. The CDR3 runs 14 residues. Trimming took 2 bases from V and 5 from J; bases not matched to a gene: 2. The germline V gene encodes CDR1 LNHNV and CDR2 YYDKDF (reference sequence). CDR3 region: CATSRQTGTGELFF. As DNA, the CDR3 is TGTGCCACCAGCAGACAGACAGGGACCGGGGAGCTGTTTTTT.

This clonotype was seen at least ten times. This rearrangement joins TRBV7-3 to TRBJ2-7, with 7 bases identical to TRBD2. The germline gives CDR1 SGHTA, CDR2 FQGTGA. The V segment lost 5 bases and the J segment 7 bases; nucleotides outside the gene matches: 11. CDR3 length equals 14 residues. The CDR3 sequence is CASSPGAAGSEQYF. The DNA for the CDR3 is TGTGCCAGCAGCCCGGGTGCAGCGGGGAGTGAGCAGTACTTC.

Ten or more counts support this clonotype. The chain carries TRBV7-2 and TRBJ2-1; D is perhaps TRBD2 (6 bases). The CDR3 runs 15 residues. In germline, CDR1 is SGHTA, CDR2 FQGNSA. Trimming pared 6 bases from V and 0 bases from J, leaving 12 bases between. The CDR3 coding sequence is TGTGCCAGCAGGTGGGGGGTGGCCTCCTACAATGAGCAGTTCTTC. It is translated as CASRWGVASYNEQFF.

This clonotype was seen ten or more times. V gene TRBV6-2 or TRBV6-3 combines with J gene TRBJ2-7, with 7 nucleotides matching TRBD1. Trimming removed 2 bases from V and 2 bases from J; junction bases left unmatched: 9. The CDR3 totals 16 residues. Germline loops: CDR1 MNHEY, CDR2 SVGEGT. The CDR3 loop reads CASSYAAGQATYEQYF. The CDR3 DNA is TGTGCCAGCAGTTACGCCGCCGGACAGGCTACCTACGAGCAGTACTTC.

The sample holds a few counts of this clonotype. The V gene is TRBV5-1, the J gene TRBJ2-1, with TRBD2 matching over 12 bases. Trimming cost V 5 bases and J 1 base; bases outside gene matches: 7. Germline CDR1 SGHRS, CDR2 YFSETQ. There are 17 residues in the CDR3. The CDR3 region has the DNA TGCGCCAGCAGTCGCGCACTAGCGGGAGGTTCCTACAATGAGCAGTTCTTC. Protein sequence: CASSRALAGGSYNEQFF.

This clonotype was observed at least ten times. The J gene is TRBJ2-5, the V gene TRBV6-1, with D perhaps given as TRBD1 or TRBD2 (5 bases each). V gave up 6 bases and J gave up 0 bases, with 14 bases separating them. The CDR3 is 15 amino acids. Germline V gene sequence: CDR1 MNHNS, CDR2 SASEGT. The chain's CDR3 is CASRSSWGYQETQYF. The CDR3 region has the DNA TGTGCCAGCAGATCCTCCTGGGGGTACCAAGAGACCCAGTACTTC.

The sample holds many counts of this clonotype. V usage is TRBV5-6 and J usage is TRBJ2-4, with a weak D call TRBD1 (5 bases). The CDR3 covers 15 residues. V gave up 1 base and J gave up 0 bases, with 8 bases separating them. Germline lookup yields CDR1 SGHDT and CDR2 YYEEEE. This chain's CDR3 is CASSLMGLAKNIQYF. The DNA of the CDR3 is TGTGCCAGCAGCTTGATGGGGCTAGCCAAAAACATTCAGTACTTC.

Worth noting for this clonotype: A junction boundary mismatches the germline segment, possibly from a read error. The V gene is TRBV20-1, the J gene TRBJ2-1; 8 bases map to TRBD2. CDR1 DFQATT and CDR2 SNEGSKA come from the germline V gene (reference sequence). The CDR3 length is 15 residues. CDR3 DNA: TGCAGTGCGATACCTATAGCGGGGATAGCCAATGAGCAGCTCTTC. Amino acid sequence: CSAIPIAGIANEQLF.

This clonotype was counted ten times or more. CDR3 DNA: TGTGCCAGCTCACGCGATTCAAAAGCCTACGAGCAGTACTTC. Translated: CASSRDSKAYEQYF. The genes are TRBV18 and TRBJ2-7, with D uncertain. Germline loops: CDR1 KGHSH, CDR2 LQKENI. V lost 4 bases, J lost 2 bases, and 12 bases lay in between. This CDR3 spans 14 amino acids.

For this clonotype: A much larger clone differs from this one at a single base, so this may be a read error. The chain carries TRBV7-3 and TRBJ1-1, with D perhaps TRBD1 (6 bases). Germline V gives CDR1 SGHTA, CDR2 FQGTGA. CDR3 length equals 15 residues. CDR3 region: CASSLVPAGDTEACF. DNA for the CDR3: TGTGCCAGCAGCTTAGTACCGGCGGGGGACACTGAAGCTTGCTTT.

This clonotype was found many times. The chain is built from TRBV6-2 or TRBV6-3 and TRBJ2-7; 7 bases match TRBD1. The CDR3 covers 14 residues. Unmatched junction bases numbered 10, after V lost 9 bases and J lost 2 bases. Looked up from germline, CDR1 is MNHEY and CDR2 is SVGEGT. CDR3 DNA: TGTGCCAGTTCTATGGGACAGTCCCCCTACGAGCAGTACTTC. Protein product: CASSMGQSPYEQYF.

This clonotype has at least ten counts. This chain uses TRBV9 with TRBJ2-1; possibly TRBD2 for D (6 bases). This CDR3 is 13 amino acids long. Germline values: CDR1 SGDLS, CDR2 YYNGEE. V shed 0 bases and J shed 9 bases, with 10 bases lying between them. The CDR3 spells CASSVATSTEQFF. The DNA for the CDR3 is TGTGCCAGCAGCGTAGCTACTAGCACTGAGCAGTTCTTC.

This clonotype appeared many times. The V gene is TRBV7-3, the J gene TRBJ2-2, with D possibly matching TRBD1 (5 bases). Germline V gives CDR1 SGHTA, CDR2 FQGTGA. CDR3 size: 15 residues. V was clipped by 2 bases and J by 3 bases, with 10 bases between them. The CDR3 sequence is CASSLSAGYTGELFF. The CDR3 nucleotides read TGTGCCAGCAGCTTATCTGCAGGGTACACCGGGGAGCTGTTTTTT.

This clonotype was seen at least ten times. The chain has TRBV30 and TRBJ2-5; D is undetermined. This CDR3 is built from 10 residues. Germline V gives CDR1 GTSNPN, CDR2 SVGIG (reference sequence). V lost 0 bases, J lost 4 bases, and 0 bases lay in between. The CDR3 is CAWSVETQYF. CDR3 in DNA: TGTGCCTGGAGTGTAGAGACCCAGTACTTC.

The genes are TRBV5-8 and TRBJ2-3; D may match TRBD1 or TRBD2 (5 bases each). V lost 0 bases, J lost 4 bases, and 9 bases lay in between. Germline CDR1 and CDR2: SGHTS and YDEGEE. The CDR3 sequence is 14 residues long. The CDR3 bases are TGTGCCAGCAGCTTGGGGGGCGGGCCAGATACGCAGTATTTT. Protein: CASSLGGGPDTQYF.

Points on this clonotype: Relative to the germline gene, one junction end is altered; a read error may explain this. The chain combines TRBV5-6 with TRBJ2-7, with no clear D. The CDR3 has 10 amino acids. CDR1 SGHDT and CDR2 YYEEEE come from the germline V gene. CDR3 sequence reads: CASSPREQHF. In DNA form, the CDR3 reads TGTGCCAGCAGCCCGAGAGAGCAGCACTTC. Full variable domain (outside the CDR3, taken from reference TRBV5-6 and TRBJ2-7): DAGVTQSPTHLIKTRGQQVTLRCSPKSGHDTVSWYQQALGQGPQFIFQYYEEEERQRGNFPDRFSGHQFPNYSSELNVNALLLGDSALYLCASSPREQHFGPGTRLTVT.

CDR3 nucleotides: TGTGCCAGCAGCTCCGACAGGGTGGAGACCCAGTACTTC. Residues: CASSSDRVETQYF. The V gene is TRBV7-8, the J gene TRBJ2-5; 7 bases map to TRBD1. Germline CDR1 reads SGHVS; CDR2 reads FQNEAQ. The CDR3 sequence is 13 residues long. With V trimmed by 4 bases and J by 5 bases, 4 bases remained unmatched.